The 26 T cell receptor beta chains in this list originate from one sample, sequenced in a study of T-cell memory formation after mild COVID-19. TCRdb re-derived calls from the 5' RACE reads in MiXCR, one entry per CDR3 protein. The repertoire holds about 410,000 distinct CDR3 sequences, with 18% as singletons. Sequenced sample: PBMCs or a T cell subset sorted from them (not recorded which). Every receptor here comes from a young man who had mild COVID-19 (a few samples of this study predate the infection). Cell type and time point are not known.

There are many counts of this clonotype. This chain connects TRBV5-1 to TRBJ2-7; 7 bases align to TRBD2. From germline, CDR1 is SGHRS and CDR2 YFSETQ. This CDR3 has 13 amino acids. Trimming took 6 bases from V and 0 from J; bases not matched to a gene: 3. CDR3 in DNA: TGCGCCAGCACTAGCGGTTACTCCTACGAGCAGTACTTC. Translating gives CASTSGYSYEQYF.

J is TRBJ2-7 and V is TRBV19; perhaps TRBD2 as D (5 bases). The V end lost 4 bases, the J end lost 3 bases, and 13 bases lay between the germline ends. The germline V gene has CDR1 LNHDA and CDR2 SQIVND (reference sequence). The CDR3 consists of 14 residues. The chain's CDR3 is CASSRLTGNYEQYF. In DNA, the CDR3 is TGTGCCAGTAGTAGACTAACCGGGAACTACGAGCAGTACTTC. The variable domain in full, with the rest retrieved from reference TRBV19 and TRBJ2-7, is DGGITQSPKYLFRKEGQNVTLSCEQNLNHDAMYWYRQDPGQGLRLIYYSQIVNDFQKGDIAEGYSVSREKKESFPLTVTSAQKNPTAFYLCASSRLTGNYEQYFGPGTRLTVT.

This clonotype came up many times. The gene calls are TRBV12-3 or TRBV12-4 and TRBJ1-2, with a tentative D call TRBD1 (6 bases). V was cut by 4 bases and J by 5 bases, with 8 bases left in between. The CDR3 is 12 residues long. Written as DNA, the CDR3 is TGTGCCAGCAGTTGGACAGAATATGGCTACACCTTC. This encodes CASSWTEYGYTF.

In this sample, this clonotype turned up a few times. V and J are TRBV10-3 and TRBJ1-6; D is undetermined. V dropped 0 bases and J dropped 6 bases, with 9 bases sitting between them. This CDR3 region has 15 residues. CDR1 and CDR2 (germline): ENHRY, SYGVKD. The CDR3 DNA sequence: TGTGCCATCAGTGAGTCAGGGAATGTTAATTCACCCCTCCACTTT. Protein product: CAISESGNVNSPLHF.

The V gene is TRBV7-9, the J gene TRBJ1-2, with TRBD1 matching 7 bases. Unmatched junction bases numbered 14, after V lost 5 bases and J lost 8 bases. This CDR3 spans 15 amino acids. Germline V gene lookup returns CDR1 SEHNR and CDR2 FQNEAQ (reference sequence). The CDR3 protein is CASSQSGRGRVGYTF. The CDR3, as DNA: TGTGCCAGCAGCCAGTCAGGGAGGGGGCGAGTAGGCTACACCTTC.

In its sample, this clonotype was seen a few times. V gene TRBV18 combines with J gene TRBJ2-7; 10 bases are shared with TRBD2. This CDR3 has 18 amino acids. Germline CDR1 is KGHSH and CDR2 is LQKENI. V shed 2 bases, J shed 0 bases, and the junction held 10 bases outside the gene matches. The CDR3: CASSPAETSGWSSYEQYV. The CDR3 DNA sequence: TGTGCCAGCTCACCAGCCGAGACTAGCGGGTGGAGCTCCTACGAGCAGTACGTC.

This clonotype was observed a handful of times. This chain joins TRBV7-3 and TRBJ2-5; TRBD1 matches 9 bases. The CDR3 is 15 residues long. Per the germline V gene, CDR1 is SGHTA and CDR2 is FQGTGA. V was clipped by 5 bases and J by 5 bases; unmatched bases: 9. This chain's CDR3 is CASSPQGQGGETQYF. The CDR3 nucleotides read TGTGCCAGCAGCCCCCAGGGACAGGGCGGGGAGACCCAGTACTTC.

This clonotype appeared many times. The chain is built from TRBV20-1 and TRBJ2-7; D may match TRBD1 or TRBD2 (5 bases each). The CDR3 contains 13 residues. Germline V gene lookup returns CDR1 DFQATT and CDR2 SNEGSKA (reference sequence). With 2 bases removed from V and 3 bases from J, the gap between germline ends came to 11 bases. The DNA of the CDR3 is TGCAGTGCTAGACCGCCAGGGAGCTACGAGCAGTACGTC. It specifies CSARPPGSYEQYV.

There are a few counts of this clonotype. V is TRBV3-1 and J is TRBJ2-7; 13 nucleotides line up with TRBD2. The V segment lost 9 bases and the J segment 2 bases; nucleotides outside the gene matches: 4. The CDR3 totals 14 residues. Per germline, CDR1 LGHDT and CDR2 YNNKEL (reference sequence). The CDR3 sequence is CASETSGGAYEQYF. CDR3 sequence (DNA): TGTGCCAGTGAAACTAGCGGGGGGGCCTACGAGCAGTACTTC.

The table lists this clonotype with a few counts. V usage is TRBV24-1 and J usage is TRBJ2-5; D ambiguous. The CDR3 totals 14 residues. The germline V gene encodes CDR1 KGHDR and CDR2 SFDVKD. Trimming cost V 2 bases and J 2 bases, with 8 bases left between them. In DNA, the CDR3 is TGTGCCACCAGTGATTCTGGGGATCAAGAGACCCAGTACTTC. This gives the protein CATSDSGDQETQYF.

This chain uses TRBV7-9 with TRBJ1-2; tentative D call: TRBD1 (6 bases). Between the trimmed V and J ends, which lost 5 bases and 3 bases, there was a span of 13 bases. The CDR3 has 14 amino acids. CDR1 and CDR2 from the germline V gene are SEHNR and FQNEAQ (reference sequence). The CDR3 region is CASSRTVRHYGYTF. For the CDR3, the DNA is TGTGCCAGCAGCCGGACAGTTCGGCACTATGGCTACACCTTC.

This clonotype appeared a few times. V and J are TRBV29-1 and TRBJ2-5; D ambiguous. The ends were cut back, 6 bases at V and 5 bases at J, with 10 bases in the middle. CDR3 length: 11 residues. Germline lookup yields CDR1 SQVTM and CDR2 ANQGSEA. This CDR3 reads CSVGGRETQYF. The DNA of the CDR3 is TGCAGCGTAGGTGGCAGGGAGACCCAGTACTTC.

This clonotype occurred a few times. The V and J genes are TRBV30 and TRBJ2-7; 8 nucleotides line up with TRBD2. Germline CDR1 is GTSNPN and CDR2 is SVGIG (reference sequence). This CDR3 contains 13 residues. V trimming: 3 bases; J trimming: 2 bases; junction bases outside the gene matches: 3. CDR3 sequence: CAWSPGGAYEQYF. The CDR3 nucleotides are TGTGCCTGGAGCCCCGGGGGGGCCTACGAGCAGTACTTC.

V usage is TRBV4-2 and J usage is TRBJ2-7, with 8 bases matching TRBD2. V lost 1 base to trimming and J lost 5 bases; unmatched junction nucleotides: 10. From germline, CDR1 is LGHNA and CDR2 YNFKEQ. CDR3 length equals 16 residues. The CDR3 DNA is TGTGCCAGCAGCCAAGTGGGGGCGGGGGGCTTGGACGAGCAGTACTTC. It codes for CASSQVGAGGLDEQYF.

This clonotype was detected only a few times. The gene calls are TRBV2 and TRBJ2-2; the D gene is possibly TRBD2 (6 bases). V was trimmed by 6 bases and J by 2 bases, leaving 16 bases between them. The CDR3 covers 16 residues. The germline V gene encodes CDR1 SNHLY and CDR2 FYNNEI. In DNA, the CDR3 is TGTGCCAGCAGAGCCTCGGGAGCTACAAACACCGGGGAGCTGTTTTTT. This translates into CASRASGATNTGELFF. Supplemented by reference TRBV2 and TRBJ2-2, the full variable domain reads EPEVTQTPSHQVTQMGQEVILRCVPISNHLYFYWYRQILGQKVEFLVSFYNNEISEKSEIFDDQFSVERPDGSNFTLKIRSTKLEDSAMYFCASRASGATNTGELFFGEGSRLTVL.

This clonotype was recorded at least ten times. The chain employs TRBV3-1 and TRBJ1-1; the D gene is possibly TRBD1 (5 bases). V lost 1 base and J lost 1, with 7 bases in between. The CDR3 has 14 residues. Germline V gene lookup returns CDR1 LGHDT and CDR2 YNNKEL (reference sequence). CDR3 coding DNA: TGTGCCAGCAGCCAAGGAGGGGCGAACACTGAAGCTTTCTTT. Protein product: CASSQGGANTEAFF.

V and J are TRBV4-1 and TRBJ2-2; D unresolved. Trimming took off 3 bases at V and 1 base at J, with 6 bases between the two ends. The CDR3 is made up of 14 amino acids. Germline V gene data show CDR1 as MGHRA and CDR2 as YSYEKL. Here the CDR3 DNA reads TGCGCCAGCAGCCAGTTCAAGAACACCGGGGAGCTGTTTTTT. Translating it yields CASSQFKNTGELFF.

This clonotype was seen many times. The chain recombines TRBV12-3 or TRBV12-4 with TRBJ1-2; TRBD1 aligns across 7 bases. The V and J ends lost 6 bases and 9 bases, in that order; junction bases with no gene match: 10. The CDR3 loop spans 13 amino acids. As DNA, the CDR3 is TGTGCCAGCAGCCAGGACAGGTTTTTCCGCTACACCTTC. This codes for CASSQDRFFRYTF.

The chain links TRBV28 to TRBJ2-7; 7 bases are a match to TRBD1. The CDR3 has 15 amino acids. The germline gives CDR1 MDHEN, CDR2 SYDVKM. V was clipped by 6 bases and J by 3 bases; unmatched bases: 11. CDR3 nucleotides: TGTGCCAGCAGAAGGGGACAGCTTCCCAACTACGAGCAGTACGTC. Amino acids: CASRRGQLPNYEQYV.

The rearrangement links TRBV3-1 to TRBJ2-5; TRBD1 might be the D (5 bases). CDR1 LGHDT and CDR2 YNNKEL come from the germline V gene (reference sequence). Deletions cut 6 bases from V and 8 bases from J, with 13 bases between. The CDR3 is 12 residues long. The CDR3 loop is CASRQALATQYF. The CDR3 coding sequence is TGTGCCAGCAGACAGGCCCTGGCCACCCAGTACTTC.

This clonotype was seen a handful of times. CDR3 sequence reads: CASSRRRTGDDYILNTEAFF. CDR3 in DNA: TGCGCCAGCAGCCGTCGACGGACAGGGGACGATTACATCCTGAACACTGAAGCTTTCTTT. The chain carries TRBV5-1 and TRBJ1-1; 9 bases agree with TRBD1. From germline, CDR1 is SGHRS and CDR2 YFSETQ. This CDR3 is built from 20 residues. After removal of 4 bases from V and 0 bases from J, the junction contained 19 bases not matched to a gene.

This clonotype was detected a few times. This sequence joins TRBV12-3 or TRBV12-4 and TRBJ1-6; D unresolved. This CDR3 comprises 14 residues. V lost 3 bases and J lost 10, with 13 bases in between. CDR3 sequence (DNA): TGTGCCAGCAGTTTGGGCGGGTATCAGTCACCCCTCCACTTT. Its translation: CASSLGGYQSPLHF.

This clonotype has only a few counts. The gene calls are TRBV27 and TRBJ1-2, with TRBD1 as a possible D gene (6 bases). The V end lost 6 bases, the J end lost 3 bases, and 11 bases lay between the germline ends. The CDR3 length is 13 residues. Germline CDR1 reads MNHEY; CDR2 reads SMNVEV (reference sequence). The CDR3 region has the DNA TGTGCCAGCAGACGACAGGAGGACTATGGCTACACCTTC. This gives the protein CASRRQEDYGYTF.

J is TRBJ2-3 and V is TRBV3-1; 9 nucleotides line up with TRBD1. V shed 7 bases, J shed 8 bases, and the junction held 7 bases outside the gene matches. This CDR3 has 13 residues. Germline V gives CDR1 LGHDT, CDR2 YNNKEL (reference sequence). The CDR3: CASTGTGRGTQYF. CDR3 bases: TGTGCCAGCACCGGGACAGGGAGAGGTACGCAGTATTTT.

The CDR3 region is CASSQGGGQGFF. CDR3 coding DNA: TGCGCCAGCAGCCAAGGTGGGGGACAGGGGTTCTTC. The chain recombines TRBV4-3 with TRBJ2-1; 9 bases fit TRBD1. CDR1 LGHNA and CDR2 YSLEER come from the germline V gene. Trimming removed 1 base from V and 15 bases from J; junction bases left unmatched: 4. This CDR3 is 12 amino acids long.

The V call is TRBV25-1, the J call TRBJ2-1, with 8 bases lining up with TRBD2. J was trimmed by 7 bases and V by 6 bases; bases with no gene match: 11. Germline V CDR1 and CDR2: MGHDK, SYGVNS. This CDR3 spans 15 amino acids. CDR3 loop: CASSLGGLGSNEQFF. CDR3 in DNA: TGTGCCAGCAGCCTTGGGGGACTAGGGAGTAATGAGCAGTTCTTC.